This T cell receptor (beta chain) emerged from a study of blood T cell repertoires in COVID-19. Study-wide background: Material from acute and convalescent COVID-19 was sourced from the United States, Italy and Spain. PBMCs, B-cell-depleted T cells, or T cells provided the cDNA or gDNA that made up the material.

In the source study's methods: Researchers report that nucleated cell counts were estimated from reference gene primer amplification. Assay: immunoSEQ multiplex PCR; the TCRdb copy retains only in-frame clones and omits some. V and J calls and clone size are as listed in that table; D and trimming were resolved from the DNA. The sample includes approximately 54,000 clones, 90% to 95% seen only once; the top ten take approximately 4.1%. Germline V gene data show CDR1 as SGHTA and CDR2 as FQGNSA. Trimming took 2 bases from V and 4 from J; bases not matched to a gene: 3. This CDR3 contains 14 residues. This chain joins TRBV7-2 and TRBJ2-7, with 9 positions matching TRBD1. This TCR was sampled from a man aged 50-59 years with acute or convalescent COVID-19. Sequencing was performed on peripheral blood. CDR3 protein: CASSLFDRGYEQYF. CDR3 in DNA: TGTGCCAGCAGCTTATTCGACAGGGGGTACGAGCAGTACTTC. The entire variable domain, with the rest obtained from reference TRBV7-2 and TRBJ2-7, is as follows: GAGVSQSPSNKVTEKGKDVELRCDPISGHTALYWYRQSLGQGLEFLIYFQGNSAPDKSGLPSDRFSAERTGGSVSTLTIQRTQQEDSAVYLCASSLFDRGYEQYFGPGTRLTVT.